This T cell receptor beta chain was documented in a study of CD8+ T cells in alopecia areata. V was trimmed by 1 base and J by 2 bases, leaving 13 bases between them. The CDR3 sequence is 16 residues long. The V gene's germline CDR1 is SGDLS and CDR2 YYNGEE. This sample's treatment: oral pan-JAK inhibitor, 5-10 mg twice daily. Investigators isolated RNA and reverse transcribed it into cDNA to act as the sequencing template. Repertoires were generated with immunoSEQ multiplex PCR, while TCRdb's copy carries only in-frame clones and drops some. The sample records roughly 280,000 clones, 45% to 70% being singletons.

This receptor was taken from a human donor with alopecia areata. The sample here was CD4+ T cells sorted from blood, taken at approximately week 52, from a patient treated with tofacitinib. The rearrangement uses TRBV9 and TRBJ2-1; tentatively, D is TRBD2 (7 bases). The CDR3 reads CASSVLGGVTYNEQFF. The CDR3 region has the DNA TGTGCCAGCAGCGTATTAGGGGGGGTTACCTACAATGAGCAGTTCTTC.